The 18 T cell receptor beta chains below come from one sample, sequenced in a study of response to subunit inactivated influenza vaccine. From the RT-PCR reads, TCRdb called clonotypes with MiXCR, one entry per CDR3 protein. The data show roughly 500,000 distinct CDR3 sequences, approximately 15% seen once. This sample comprised CD4+ T cells sorted from PBMCs, obtained 23 to 25 months after vaccination. The receptor source for this set is a man between 45 and 75 years old who received an inactivated influenza vaccine.

This clonotype was seen only a few times. V and J are TRBV10-3 and TRBJ2-7; D is unclear. The CDR3 is 13 amino acids. CDR1 and CDR2 (germline): ENHRY, SYGVKD. Trimming took off 7 bases at V and 2 bases at J, with 12 bases between the two ends. CDR3 DNA: TGTGCCATCACGAAAGAGTTGGCCTACGAGCAGTACTTC. It is translated as CAITKELAYEQYF.

This clonotype appeared many times. The chain carries TRBV3-1 and TRBJ2-2; the D gene is possibly TRBD2 (5 bases). Germline loops: CDR1 LGHDT, CDR2 YNNKEL (reference sequence). The CDR3 spans 14 residues. Trimming took off 4 bases at V and 5 bases at J, with 11 bases between the two ends. The chain's CDR3 is CASSPHTGTGELFF. In DNA form, the CDR3 reads TGTGCCAGCAGCCCGCACACGGGGACCGGGGAGCTGTTTTTT.

The chain employs TRBV28 and TRBJ1-2, with D possibly being TRBD1 (5 bases). V lost 2 bases to trimming and J lost 7 bases, with 11 bases between them. CDR3 length: 13 amino acids. CDR1 MDHEN and CDR2 SYDVKM come from the germline V gene. The chain's CDR3 is CASSLGAGFGYTF. The CDR3 nucleotides read TGTGCCAGCAGTTTAGGGGCAGGGTTTGGCTACACCTTC.

There are a few counts of this clonotype. The chain uses TRBV5-1 and TRBJ2-7; unclear D gene. The germline gives CDR1 SGHRS, CDR2 YFSETQ. V was clipped by 1 base and J by 3 bases, with 5 bases between them. CDR3 length: 12 amino acids. This chain's CDR3 is CASSLYGYEQYF. CDR3 nucleotides: TGCGCCAGCAGCTTGTACGGCTACGAGCAGTACTTC.

This sequence joins TRBV20-1 and TRBJ2-4, with a possible D match to TRBD2 (5 bases). Germline V gene data show CDR1 as DFQATT and CDR2 as SNEGSKA (reference sequence). The CDR3 runs to 13 residues. The V gene lost 6 bases and the J gene lost 3 bases, with 12 bases spanning the gap. In DNA, the CDR3 is TGCAGTGCGCTCGGGAACGACAAAAACATTCAGTACTTC. Its translation: CSALGNDKNIQYF.

In this sample, this clonotype turned up a few times. CDR3 sequence: CSASVGNTEAFF. In nucleotides, the CDR3 is TGCAGTGCTAGTGTCGGGAACACTGAAGCTTTCTTT. This sequence joins TRBV20-1 and TRBJ1-1; D is undetermined. This CDR3 contains 12 residues. The germline V and J ends were trimmed by 3 bases and 1 base, with 6 bases remaining between them. Looked up from germline, CDR1 is DFQATT and CDR2 is SNEGSKA (reference sequence).

This clonotype came up many times. The chain joins TRBV10-3 to TRBJ2-1; a weak D match, TRBD2 (6 bases). The CDR3 is 14 residues long. Germline lookup yields CDR1 ENHRY and CDR2 SYGVKD. V lost 7 bases and J lost 6, with 16 bases in between. The CDR3 nucleotides read TGTGCCATCACTCCGGGACTCCTCTCCAATGAGCAGTTCTTC. Amino acid sequence: CAITPGLLSNEQFF.

This clonotype occurred once. V usage is TRBV20-1 and J usage is TRBJ2-2, with 8 nucleotides matching TRBD1. This CDR3 is built from 16 residues. Germline V lookup: CDR1 DFQATT, CDR2 SNEGSKA (reference sequence). The junction had 7 bases not matched to a gene; V was cut back by 1 base and J by 3 bases. CDR3 nucleotides: TGCAGTGCTAGAGCAGACAGGGGTGCGCACACCGGGGAGCTGTTTTTT. It codes for CSARADRGAHTGELFF.

The chain is built from TRBV11-2 and TRBJ2-5; 13 bases map to TRBD2. CDR3 size: 18 residues. Germline-derived CDR1 and CDR2 are SGHAT and FQNNGV. The J segment lost 0 bases and the V segment lost 0 bases, leaving 4 bases of the junction unmatched. The CDR3 DNA reads as TGTGCCAGCAGCTTAGATCGGGGACTAGCGGGGCACCAAGAGACCCAGTACTTC. Translation gives CASSLDRGLAGHQETQYF.

The gene calls are TRBV6-5 and TRBJ2-1; 7 nucleotides agree with TRBD1. J was trimmed by 4 bases and V by 6 bases; bases with no gene match: 12. Germline-derived CDR1 and CDR2 are MNHEY and SVGAGI. This CDR3 has 16 residues. Here the CDR3 reads CASSSTGKGYYNEQFF. The CDR3 DNA follows: TGTGCCAGCAGCTCGACAGGGAAGGGTTATTACAATGAGCAGTTCTTC.

The chain combines TRBV13 with TRBJ2-7; TRBD2 matches at 10 bases. The germline V gene has CDR1 PRHDT and CDR2 FYEKMQ (reference sequence). Trimming took 4 bases from V and 5 from J; bases not matched to a gene: 11. The CDR3 runs to 16 residues. CDR3 DNA: TGTGCCAGCAGCTCCTCTAGCGGGAGTAGTCTGAACGAGCAGTACTTC. Amino acid sequence: CASSSSSGSSLNEQYF. Full variable domain (outside the CDR3, taken from reference TRBV13 and TRBJ2-7): AAGVIQSPRHLIKEKRETATLKCYPIPRHDTVYWYQQGPGQDPQFLISFYEKMQSDKGSIPDRFSAQQFSDYHSELNMSSLELGDSALYFCASSSSSGSSLNEQYFGPGTRLTVT.

In its sample, this clonotype was seen many times. The rearrangement uses TRBV20-1 and TRBJ2-2, with 7 nucleotides matching TRBD2. Germline loops: CDR1 DFQATT, CDR2 SNEGSKA (reference sequence). V trimming: 3 bases; J trimming: 6 bases; junction bases outside the gene matches: 1. The CDR3 extends over 12 amino acids. The CDR3 sequence is CSASAGAGELFF. Written as DNA, the CDR3 is TGCAGTGCTAGCGCGGGGGCCGGGGAGCTGTTTTTT.

The V call is TRBV2, the J call TRBJ2-3; the match to TRBD2 covers 10 bases. With 6 bases clipped from V and 4 bases from J, the junction kept 22 bases outside the gene matches. Looked up from germline, CDR1 is SNHLY and CDR2 is FYNNEI. The CDR3 is made up of 20 amino acids. The CDR3 DNA sequence: TGTGCCAGCAGCCTTCTGGTAGCGGGGGGCCGTGAACTAGGCGCAGATACGCAGTATTTT. Translated: CASSLLVAGGRELGADTQYF.

The sample holds a few counts of this clonotype. DNA for the CDR3: TGTGCCAGCAGCCACCGACTAGCGAGCTCCTACAATGAGCAGTTCTTC. Its protein is CASSHRLASSYNEQFF. V usage is TRBV11-2 and J usage is TRBJ2-1, with 8 bases lining up with TRBD2. The CDR3 covers 16 residues. After removal of 5 bases from V and 0 bases from J, the junction contained 6 bases not matched to a gene. Germline V CDR1 and CDR2: SGHAT, FQNNGV.

V and J are TRBV28 and TRBJ1-6, with D possibly matching TRBD1 (6 bases). The germline V gene has CDR1 MDHEN and CDR2 SYDVKM. V lost 3 bases and J 0 bases, leaving 15 bases between the germline ends. The CDR3 length is 18 residues. CDR3 loop: CASSLGGPPSSYNSPLHF. In DNA form, the CDR3 reads TGTGCCAGCAGTTTGGGGGGGCCTCCTAGCTCCTATAATTCACCCCTCCACTTT.

The V call is TRBV20-1, the J call TRBJ2-7; 8 bases are shared with TRBD1. From germline, CDR1 is DFQATT and CDR2 SNEGSKA (reference sequence). The length of the CDR3 is 15 residues. V lost 2 bases and J lost 3; bases outside the gene matches: 9. As DNA, the CDR3 is TGCAGTGCTAGAAGGGTCAGGGGGCGACTCTACGAGCAGTACTTC. Its translation is CSARRVRGRLYEQYF.

J is TRBJ2-5 and V is TRBV6-2 or TRBV6-3; TRBD2 is a possible D gene (5 bases). Germline-derived CDR1 and CDR2 are MNHEY and SVGEGT. The V end lost 0 bases, the J end lost 0 bases, and 8 bases lay between the germline ends. This CDR3 spans 15 amino acids. CDR3 in amino acids: CASSYSAGDQETQYF. CDR3 DNA sequence: TGTGCCAGCAGTTACTCTGCCGGGGACCAAGAGACCCAGTACTTC.

This clonotype was observed a few times. V and J are TRBV28 and TRBJ2-7; D remains unclear. V was trimmed by 1 base and J by 1 base, leaving 5 bases between them. The V gene's germline CDR1 is MDHEN and CDR2 SYDVKM. The CDR3 runs to 13 residues. The CDR3 DNA follows: TGTGCCAGCAGTTTATCCTGGTCCTACGAGCAGTACTTC. Protein: CASSLSWSYEQYF.